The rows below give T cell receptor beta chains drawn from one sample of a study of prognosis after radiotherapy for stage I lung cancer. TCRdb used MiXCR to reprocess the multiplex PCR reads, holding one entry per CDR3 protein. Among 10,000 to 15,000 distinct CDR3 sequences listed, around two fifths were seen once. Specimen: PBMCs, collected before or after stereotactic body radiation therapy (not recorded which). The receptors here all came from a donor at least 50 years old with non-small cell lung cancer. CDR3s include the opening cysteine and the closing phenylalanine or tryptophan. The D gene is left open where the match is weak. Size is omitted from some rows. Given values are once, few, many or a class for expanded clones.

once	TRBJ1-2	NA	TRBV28	TGTGCCAGCAGTTTCCAGACTCAAGAAGGCTACACCTTC	CASSFQTQEGYTF
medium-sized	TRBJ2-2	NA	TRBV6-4	TGTGCCAGCAGAACGGGACTCTACACCGGGGAGCTGTTTTTT	CASRTGLYTGELFF
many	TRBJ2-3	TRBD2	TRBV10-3	TGTGCCATCAGTGAGTTGGTGGAGGTTCAGACTAGCGGGACGACCGTCACAGATACGCAGTATTTT	CAISELVEVQTSGTTVTDTQYF
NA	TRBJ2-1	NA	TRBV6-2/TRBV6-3	TGTGCCAGCAGTTATGGGCAGGCGAGCTCCTACAATGAGCAGTTCTTC	CASSYGQASSYNEQFF
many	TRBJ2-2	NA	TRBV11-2	TGTGCCAGCAGCCGTGGACAGACCAACACCGGGGAGCTGTTTTTT	CASSRGQTNTGELFF
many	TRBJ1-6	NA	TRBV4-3	TGCGCCAGCAGTCACAGGTTCATACGGTCACCCCTCCACTTT	CASSHRFIRSPLHF
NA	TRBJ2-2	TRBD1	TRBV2	TGTGCCACCAAGGACAGGCCGGGGGAGCTGTTTTTT	CATKDRPGELFF
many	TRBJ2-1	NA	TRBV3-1	TGTGCCAGCAGCCAAGACGGGAGATACTACAATGAGCAGTTCTTC	CASSQDGRYYNEQFF
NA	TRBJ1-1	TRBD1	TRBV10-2	TGCGCCAGCAATGGGACAGGGTTTGGGAAAACTGAATCTTTCTTT	CASNGTGFGKTESFF
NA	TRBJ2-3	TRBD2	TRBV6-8	TGTGCCAGCAGTTCAACCATCTTTAGCGGGGGGGACACAGATACGCGGTATTTT	CASSSTIFSGGDTDTRYF
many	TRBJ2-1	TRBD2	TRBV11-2	TGTGCCAGCAGCTTGGTACTCGGACTAGCGGGCTTTGGGGATGAGCAGTTCTTC	CASSLVLGLAGFGDEQFF
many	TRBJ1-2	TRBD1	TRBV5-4	TGTGCCAGCAGCGCCGACAGGGTTGGCGGCTACACCTTC	CASSADRVGGYTF
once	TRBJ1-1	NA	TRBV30	TGTGCCTGGATCCCCGGGGGTTCTGTCGCTTTCTTT	CAWIPGGSVAFF
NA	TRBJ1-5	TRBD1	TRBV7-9	TGTGCCAGCAGCTTATACAGGGGTGGAGATCAGACCGAGCATTTT	CASSLYRGGDQTEHF
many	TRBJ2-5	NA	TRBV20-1	TGCAGTGCTAGTGGGCTAGCCCTGTCGCAAGAGACCCAGTACTTC	CSASGLALSQETQYF
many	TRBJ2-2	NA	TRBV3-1	TGTGCCAGCAGCTTCCTCGGGGGAGGGAACACCGGGGAGCTGTTTTTT	CASSFLGGGNTGELFF
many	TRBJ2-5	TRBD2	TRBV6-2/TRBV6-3	TGTGCCAGCAGTGGGCGGGAGTGGGAGACCCAGTACTTC	CASSGREWETQYF
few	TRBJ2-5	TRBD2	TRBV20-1	TGCAGTGCTAGAGTTGGCGGGGGTGGTGAGACCCAGTACTTC	CSARVGGGGETQYF
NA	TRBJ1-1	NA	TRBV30	TGTGCCTGGAGTATGGGGGACACTGAAGCTTTCTTT	CAWSMGDTEAFF
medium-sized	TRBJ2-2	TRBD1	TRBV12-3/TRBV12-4	TGTGCCAGCAGTCTAGGGGACAGGGCGTTCGCGAACACCGGGGAGCTGTTTTTT	CASSLGDRAFANTGELFF
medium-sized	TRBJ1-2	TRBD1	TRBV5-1	TGCGCCAGCAGCATACCGGGACAGGGCTCTGGCTACACCTTC	CASSIPGQGSGYTF
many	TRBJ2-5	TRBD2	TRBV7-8	TGTGCCAGCATGGCCGGGAGGGTACGAGAGACCCAGTACTTC	CASMAGRVRETQYF
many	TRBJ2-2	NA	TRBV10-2	TGCGCCAGCCGCAGGCTAAACACCGGGGAGCTGTTTTTT	CASRRLNTGELFF
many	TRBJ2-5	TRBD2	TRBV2	TGTGCCAGCAGTACCACATTCCTAGCGGGAGAACAAGAGACCCAGTACTTC	CASSTTFLAGEQETQYF
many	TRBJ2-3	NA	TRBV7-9	TGTGCCAGCAGCTTAGAGTCTGGAAATACGCAGTATTTT	CASSLESGNTQYF
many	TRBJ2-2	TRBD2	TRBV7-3	TGTGCCAGCAGCTATCTGACTAGCGAACTCACCGGGGAGCTGTTTTTT	CASSYLTSELTGELFF
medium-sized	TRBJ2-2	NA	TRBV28	TGTGCCAGCCGAGAGAGTCGCGGCGCCGGGGAGCTGTTTTTT	CASRESRGAGELFF
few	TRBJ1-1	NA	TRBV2	TGTGCCAGCAGTGCCAGCCGAAGCTCTGAAGCTTTCTTT	CASSASRSSEAFF
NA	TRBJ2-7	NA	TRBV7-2	TGTGCCAGCATCTTAATTGCGGCGGTGGCCTACGAGCAGTACTTC	CASILIAAVAYEQYF
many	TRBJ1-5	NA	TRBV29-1	TGCAGCGTTAGAGCAGATTTTAATCAGCCCCAGCATTTT	CSVRADFNQPQHF
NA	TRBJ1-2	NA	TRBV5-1	TGCGCCAGCAGCTTGGCCGAAGGGGTGGGTCACTGTGGCTACACCTTC	CASSLAEGVGHCGYTF
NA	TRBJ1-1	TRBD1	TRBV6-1	TGTTCCAGCAGGCAGGGGGCCTGGTACACTGAAGCTTTCTTT	CSSRQGAWYTEAFF
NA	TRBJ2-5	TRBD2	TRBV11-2	TGTGCCAGCAGCTCGCAGCGGGAGGGCCATGAGACCCAGTACTTC	CASSSQREGHETQYF
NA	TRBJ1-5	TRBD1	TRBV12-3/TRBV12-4	TGTGCCAGCCATGACAGGGGCAATCAGCCCCAGCACTTT	CASHDRGNQPQHF
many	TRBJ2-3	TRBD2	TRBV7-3	TGTGCCAGCAGTTGGACTAGCGGAGCTACAGATACGCAGTATTTT	CASSWTSGATDTQYF
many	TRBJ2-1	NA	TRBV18	TGTGCCAGCTCAGAGGGGCTTTTTGGGGGAATAAATGAGCAGTTCTTC	CASSEGLFGGINEQFF
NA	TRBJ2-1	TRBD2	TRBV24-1	TGTGACACCACGGGAGGGACCGGGGCATACAATGAGCAGTTCTTC	CDTTGGTGAYNEQFF
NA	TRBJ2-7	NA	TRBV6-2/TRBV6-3	TGTGCCAGCAGGAGGGGAAATAGGGTTTACGGGCAGTACTTC	CASRRGNRVYGQYF
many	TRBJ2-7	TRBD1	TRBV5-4	TGTGCCAGCAGCTTGCTCACAGGGGGAAGCTACGAGCAGTACTTC	CASSLLTGGSYEQYF
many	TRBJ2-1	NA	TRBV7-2	TGTGCCAGCAGCCAGACGCCTAACTGGCAGGTGGGACTGTACAATGAGCAGTTCTTC	CASSQTPNWQVGLYNEQFF
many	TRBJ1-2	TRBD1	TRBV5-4	TGTGCCAGCAGCTCCCCGGGACAGGGGTTAGGTGGCTACACCTTC	CASSSPGQGLGGYTF
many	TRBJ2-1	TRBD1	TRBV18	TGTGCCAGCTCACCCTACAGGGGGCATAGCTCCTACAATGAGCAGTTCTTC	CASSPYRGHSSYNEQFF
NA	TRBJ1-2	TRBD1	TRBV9	TGTGCCAGCAGCGTAGCTGGGGGGGCGGACAGGGGGTATGGCTACACCTTC	CASSVAGGADRGYGYTF
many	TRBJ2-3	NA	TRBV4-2	TGTGCCAGCAGCCGGAAACTCGGGGGGCGAACCGATACGCAGTATTTT	CASSRKLGGRTDTQYF
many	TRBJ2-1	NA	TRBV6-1	TGTGCCAGCAGAGACCCGGCTAGACGTTTGAACAATGAGCAGTTCTTC	CASRDPARRLNNEQFF
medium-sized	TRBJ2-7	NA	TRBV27	TGTGCCAGCAGTTTATCAGGGGCGCTCTACGAGCAGTACTTC	CASSLSGALYEQYF